This T cell receptor beta chain came from a study of T cells in Graves' hyperthyroidism and ophthalmopathy. The CDR3 runs to 15 residues. Germline V gene data show CDR1 as SGHTS and CDR2 as YDEGEE. V was cut by 7 bases and J by 2 bases, with 19 bases left in between. TCR beta CDR3 regions were amplified from RNA. RT-PCR in the first round (using the HTBI primer set) targeted the TCR CDR3. TCRdb re-called the multiplex PCR reads with MiXCR, one entry per CDR3 protein. The data contain about 570,000 distinct CDR3 sequences, around 46% of them singletons. This clonotype has a count of ten or more. The sequenced sample consisted of peripheral blood or thyroid tissue (not recorded which). The chain is built from TRBV5-8 and TRBJ2-7; D unclear. The clonotype originates from an adult woman with Graves' disease, either hyperthyroidism or ophthalmopathy (not recorded which). CDR3 sequence (DNA): TGTGCCAGCCACATGATTGACCGAAGTCCCTACGAGCAGTACTTC. Residues: CASHMIDRSPYEQYF.